This T cell receptor beta chain originates from a study of blood T cell repertoires in COVID-19. Study in general: COVID-19 samples from acute and convalescent phases originated in the United States, Italy and Spain. T cells, B-cell-depleted T cells, or PBMCs provided the cDNA or gDNA that served as material.

In regard to this clone: One junction end does not reproduce the germline sequence, and a read error may be involved.

The CDR3 totals 14 residues. CDR1 and CDR2 from the germline V gene are SGHRS and YFSETQ. As originally analysed: Amplification from reference gene primers served as the basis for estimated nucleated cell counts. Data came from immunoSEQ multiplex PCR; TCRdb stores just in-frame clones and leaves some out. The DNA gave D and trimming, while V, J and clone size come from that table. The sample holds fewer than 250,000 clones, roughly 81% seen once. Sequenced sample: peripheral blood. The sequence was obtained from a man between 35 and 55 years old with acute or convalescent COVID-19. The chain uses TRBV5-1 and TRBJ1-1, with 7 positions matching TRBD1. The CDR3 sequence is CASTAGTANTEAFF. As DNA, the CDR3 is TGCGCAAGCACAGCCGGGACAGCGAACACTGAAGCTTTCTTT.